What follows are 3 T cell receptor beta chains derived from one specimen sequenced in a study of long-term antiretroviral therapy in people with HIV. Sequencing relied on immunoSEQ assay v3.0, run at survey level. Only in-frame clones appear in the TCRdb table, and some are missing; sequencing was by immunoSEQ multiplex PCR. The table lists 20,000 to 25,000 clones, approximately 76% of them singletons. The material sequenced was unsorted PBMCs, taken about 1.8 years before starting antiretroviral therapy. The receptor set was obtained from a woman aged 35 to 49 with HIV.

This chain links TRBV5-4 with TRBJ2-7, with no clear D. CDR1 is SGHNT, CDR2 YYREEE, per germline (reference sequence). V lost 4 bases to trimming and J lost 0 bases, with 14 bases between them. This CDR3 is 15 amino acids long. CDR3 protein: CASSPTSGSSYEQYF. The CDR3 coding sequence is TGTGCCAGCAGCCCCACTTCCGGTAGCTCCTACGAGCAGTACTTC.

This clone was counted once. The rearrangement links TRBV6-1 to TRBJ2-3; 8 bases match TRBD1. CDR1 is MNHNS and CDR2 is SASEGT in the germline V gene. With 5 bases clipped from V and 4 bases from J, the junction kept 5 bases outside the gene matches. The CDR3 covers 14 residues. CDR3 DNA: TGTGCCAGCAGTTCGCGGACAGGGCCAGATACGCAGTATTTT. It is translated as CASSSRTGPDTQYF.

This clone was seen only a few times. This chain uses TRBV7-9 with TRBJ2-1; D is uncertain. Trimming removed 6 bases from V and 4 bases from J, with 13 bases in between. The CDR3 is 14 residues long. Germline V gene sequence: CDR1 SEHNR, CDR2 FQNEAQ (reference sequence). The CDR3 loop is CASSSLEEYNEQFF. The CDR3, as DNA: TGTGCCAGCAGTTCCCTAGAGGAGTACAATGAGCAGTTCTTC.